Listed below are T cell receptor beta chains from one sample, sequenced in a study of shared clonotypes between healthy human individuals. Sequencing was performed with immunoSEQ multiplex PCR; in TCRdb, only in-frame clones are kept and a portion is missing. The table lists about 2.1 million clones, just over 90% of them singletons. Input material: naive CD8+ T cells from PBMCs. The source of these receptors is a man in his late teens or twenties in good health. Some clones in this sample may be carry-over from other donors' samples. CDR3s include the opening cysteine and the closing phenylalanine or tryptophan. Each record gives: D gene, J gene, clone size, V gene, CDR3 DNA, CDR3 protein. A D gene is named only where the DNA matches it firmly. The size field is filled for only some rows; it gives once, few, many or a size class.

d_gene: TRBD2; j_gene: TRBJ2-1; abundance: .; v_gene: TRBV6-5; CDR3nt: TGTGCCAGCAGTTACTCTAGGACTAGGGGTGCCGATGAGCAGTTCTTC; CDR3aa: CASSYSRTRGADEQFF
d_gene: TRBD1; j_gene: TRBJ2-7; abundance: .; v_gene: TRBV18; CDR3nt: TGTGCCAGCTCACCGGGGACAGGGGGCGAACTTCTACGCCACGAGCAGTACTTC; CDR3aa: CASSPGTGGELLRHEQYF
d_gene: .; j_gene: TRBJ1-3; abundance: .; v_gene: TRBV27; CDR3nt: TGTGCCAGCAGCCCGGTCGGGTTAAACACCATATATTTT; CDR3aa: CASSPVGLNTIYF
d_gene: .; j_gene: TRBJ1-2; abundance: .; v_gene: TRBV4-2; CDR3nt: TGTGCCAGCAGCCCGGGGGTAGTTCACTCTAACTATGGCTACACCTTC; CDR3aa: CASSPGVVHSNYGYTF
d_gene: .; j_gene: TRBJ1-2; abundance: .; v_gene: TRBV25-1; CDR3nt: TGTGCCAGCAGTGAACGGCTCGGGGGGATCTATGGCTACACCTTC; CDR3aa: CASSERLGGIYGYTF
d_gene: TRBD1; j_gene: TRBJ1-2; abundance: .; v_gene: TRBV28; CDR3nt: TGTGCCAGCAGTTTAAATTTGAGGTCAGGGGGCGACTATGGCTACACCTTC; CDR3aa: CASSLNLRSGGDYGYTF
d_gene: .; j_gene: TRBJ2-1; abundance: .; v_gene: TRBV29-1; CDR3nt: TGCAGCGTTGGGGGTAAGGGATCCCCTTTACGGAATGAGCAGTTCTTC; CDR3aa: CSVGGKGSPLRNEQFF
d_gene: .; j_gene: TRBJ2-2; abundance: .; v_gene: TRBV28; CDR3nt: TGTGCCAGCAGTGCCGTGACAGTGAACACCGGGGAGCTGTTTTTT; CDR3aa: CASSAVTVNTGELFF
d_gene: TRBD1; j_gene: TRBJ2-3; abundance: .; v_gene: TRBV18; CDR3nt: TGTGCCAGCTTCACCGGGACAGTAGTACCGGATACGCAGTATTTT; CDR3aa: CASFTGTVVPDTQYF
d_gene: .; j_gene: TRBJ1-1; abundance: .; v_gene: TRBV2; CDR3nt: TGTGCCAGCAGGAGAGGGGAGGGCCCGAACACTGAAGCTTTCTTT; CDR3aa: CASRRGEGPNTEAFF
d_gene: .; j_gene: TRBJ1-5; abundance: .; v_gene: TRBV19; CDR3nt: TGTGCCAGTAGTGCCGGAGGGTTCCAGCATTTT; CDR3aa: CASSAGGFQHF
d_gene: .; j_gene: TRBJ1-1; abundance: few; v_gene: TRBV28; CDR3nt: TGTGCCAGCAGTTACAGAACACACACCACTGAAGCTTTCTTT; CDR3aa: CASSYRTHTTEAFF
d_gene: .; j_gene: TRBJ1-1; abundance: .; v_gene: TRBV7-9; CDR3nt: TGTGCCAGCAGCCCCGGCCCCGGACAGTTCATGAACACTGAAGCTTTCTTT; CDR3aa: CASSPGPGQFMNTEAFF
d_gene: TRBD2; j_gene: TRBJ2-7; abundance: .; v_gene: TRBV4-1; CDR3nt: TGCGCCAGCACTTCAGGCGCGGGAGGAAGTTACGAGCAGTACTTC; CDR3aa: CASTSGAGGSYEQYF
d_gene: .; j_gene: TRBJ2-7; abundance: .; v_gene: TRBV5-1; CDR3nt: TGCGCCAGCAGCCTGGGGACTTCAGTTTTCCACGAGCAGTACTTC; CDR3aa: CASSLGTSVFHEQYF
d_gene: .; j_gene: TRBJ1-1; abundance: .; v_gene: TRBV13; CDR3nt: TGTGCCAGCAGCTTAGAGGGTAGCGGGCTAGCTTTCTTT; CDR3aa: CASSLEGSGLAFF
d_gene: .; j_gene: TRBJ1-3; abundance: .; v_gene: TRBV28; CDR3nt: TGTGCCAGCAGTTTAGAGGGATCTTACCCTGGAAACACCATATATTTT; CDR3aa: CASSLEGSYPGNTIYF
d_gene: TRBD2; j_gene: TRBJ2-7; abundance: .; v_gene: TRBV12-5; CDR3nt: TGTGCTAGTGGACCCGGACTAGCGGGAGGGCCTGGCGAGCAGTACTTC; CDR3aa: CASGPGLAGGPGEQYF
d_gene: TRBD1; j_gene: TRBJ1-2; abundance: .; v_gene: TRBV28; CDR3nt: TGTGCCAGCAGTCGGACAGGTTCGTTGGTAGCCTATGGCTACACCTTC; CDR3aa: CASSRTGSLVAYGYTF
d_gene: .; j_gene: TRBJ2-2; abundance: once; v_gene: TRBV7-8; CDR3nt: TGTGCCAGCAGGACCCAGGAGCTGTTTTTT; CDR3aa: CASRTQELFF
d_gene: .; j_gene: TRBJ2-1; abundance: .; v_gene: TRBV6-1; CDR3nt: TGTGCCAGCAGTGAATCGTGGGAACCCTACAATGAGCAGTTCTTC; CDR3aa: CASSESWEPYNEQFF
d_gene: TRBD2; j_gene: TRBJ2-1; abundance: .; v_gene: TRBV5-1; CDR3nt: TGCGCCAGCAGCTTGGCCGGGGCAAGCGGGAGAGTCTACAATGAGCAGTTCTTC; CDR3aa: CASSLAGASGRVYNEQFF
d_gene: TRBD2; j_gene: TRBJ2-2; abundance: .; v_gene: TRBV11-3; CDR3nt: TGTGCCAGCAGCTTTAAGCGGGGCCCCACCGGGGAGCTGTTTTTT; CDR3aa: CASSFKRGPTGELFF
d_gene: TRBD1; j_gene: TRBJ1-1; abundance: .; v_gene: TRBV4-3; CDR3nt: TGCGCCAGCAGCCAACGACAGGGGGTCGCCACTGAAGCTTTCTTT; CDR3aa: CASSQRQGVATEAFF
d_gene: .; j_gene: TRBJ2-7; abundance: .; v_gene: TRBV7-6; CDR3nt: TGTGCCAGCAGCCGCAGCTCTGGCTTAGCGGGACAGGCCTACGAGCAGTACTTC; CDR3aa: CASSRSSGLAGQAYEQYF
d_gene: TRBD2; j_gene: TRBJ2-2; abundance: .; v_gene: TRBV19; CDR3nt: TGTGCCAGTACACCCGCCCGCCTAGCGGGCACCGGGGAGCTGTTTTTT; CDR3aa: CASTPARLAGTGELFF
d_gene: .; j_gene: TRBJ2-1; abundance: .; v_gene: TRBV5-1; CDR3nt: TGCGCCAGCAGCCCACAATACTTGGGAGAGCCCTACAATGAGCAGTTCTTC; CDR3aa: CASSPQYLGEPYNEQFF
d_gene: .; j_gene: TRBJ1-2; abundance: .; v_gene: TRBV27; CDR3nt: TGTGCCAGCAGTTTCGCAGGGTCTAGCGGCTACACCTTC; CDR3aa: CASSFAGSSGYTF
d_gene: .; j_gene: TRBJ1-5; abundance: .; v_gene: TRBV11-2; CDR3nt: TGTGCCAGCAGCTTAGAAGGCGACTATAGCAATCAGCCCCAGCATTTT; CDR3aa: CASSLEGDYSNQPQHF
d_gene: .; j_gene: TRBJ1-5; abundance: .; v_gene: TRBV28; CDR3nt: TGTGCCAGCAGTAGGGGCAGGCCAAGCAATCAGCCCCAGCATTTT; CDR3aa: CASSRGRPSNQPQHF
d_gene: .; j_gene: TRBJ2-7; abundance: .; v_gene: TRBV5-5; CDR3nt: TGTGCCAGCAGCGCGGACGGGGGGCTGATCGAGCAGTACTTC; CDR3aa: CASSADGGLIEQYF
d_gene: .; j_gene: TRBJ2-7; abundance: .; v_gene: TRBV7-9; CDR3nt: TGTGCCAGCAGCTTAGGAGGGCAGGGTGGCTCCTACGAGCAGTACTTC; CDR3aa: CASSLGGQGGSYEQYF
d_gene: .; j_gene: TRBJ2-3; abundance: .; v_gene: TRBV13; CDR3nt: TGTGCCAGCAGCCAATCTCCAGGGACCAGCACAGATACGCAGTATTTT; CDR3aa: CASSQSPGTSTDTQYF
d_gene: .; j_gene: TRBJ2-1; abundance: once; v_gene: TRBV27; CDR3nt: TGTGCCAGCAGTTTTCGGGAGAGATACAATGAGCAGTTCTTC; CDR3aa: CASSFRERYNEQFF
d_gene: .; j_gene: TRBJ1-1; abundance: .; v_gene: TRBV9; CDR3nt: TGTGCCAGCAGCACGGAAGGACGGTTAATGAACACTGAAGCTTTCTTT; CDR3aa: CASSTEGRLMNTEAFF
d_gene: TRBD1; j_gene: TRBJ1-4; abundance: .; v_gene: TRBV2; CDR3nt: TGTGCCAGCAGTGAAGGCTTGGACAGGTATAATGAAAAACTGTTTTTT; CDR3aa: CASSEGLDRYNEKLFF
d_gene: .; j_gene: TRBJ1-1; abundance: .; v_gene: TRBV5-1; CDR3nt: TGCGCCAGCAGCTTGGGGGTAGAAGCTTTCTTT; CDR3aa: CASSLGVEAFF
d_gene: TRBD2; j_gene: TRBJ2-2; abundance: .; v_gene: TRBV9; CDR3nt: TGTGCCAGCAGCCCCTCAGGAGCGGGAGGTTCTGGGGAGCTGTTTTTT; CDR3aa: CASSPSGAGGSGELFF
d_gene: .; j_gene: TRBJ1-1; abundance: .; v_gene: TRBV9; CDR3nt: TGTGCCAGCAGCCCCCGAAGTGGTTCGGCGAACACTGAAGCTTTCTTT; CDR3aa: CASSPRSGSANTEAFF
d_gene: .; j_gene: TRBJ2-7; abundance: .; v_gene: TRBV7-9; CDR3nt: TGTGCCAGCAGCCGGACAGACCCCAAACTTGGGGAGCAGTACTTC; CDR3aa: CASSRTDPKLGEQYF
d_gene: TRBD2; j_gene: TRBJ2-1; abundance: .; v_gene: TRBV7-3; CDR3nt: TGTGCCAGCAGCTCCCTAGCGGGAGGTTACAATGAGCAGTTCTTC; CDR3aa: CASSSLAGGYNEQFF
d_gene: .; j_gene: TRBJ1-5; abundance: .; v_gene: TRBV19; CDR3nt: TGTGCCAGTAGACTCCGGGACGGGAGCAATCAGCCCCAGCATTTT; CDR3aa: CASRLRDGSNQPQHF
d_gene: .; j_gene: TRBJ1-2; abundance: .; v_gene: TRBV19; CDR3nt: TGTGCCAGTATATCGGCGGAAGCTAACTATGGCTACACCTTC; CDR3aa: CASISAEANYGYTF
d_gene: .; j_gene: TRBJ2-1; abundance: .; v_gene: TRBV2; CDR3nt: TGTGCCAGCAAGAGTGTAGGGAGCTCCTACAATGAGCAGTTCTTC; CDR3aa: CASKSVGSSYNEQFF
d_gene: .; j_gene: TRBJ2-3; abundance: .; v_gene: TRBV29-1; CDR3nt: TGCAGCGTGGAAGGGGGGGCCACAGATACGCAGTATTTT; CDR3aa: CSVEGGATDTQYF
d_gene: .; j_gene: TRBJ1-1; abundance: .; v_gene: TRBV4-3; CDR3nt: TGCGCCAGCAGCCACGCCGATTCAGCCACTGAAGCTTTCTTT; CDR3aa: CASSHADSATEAFF
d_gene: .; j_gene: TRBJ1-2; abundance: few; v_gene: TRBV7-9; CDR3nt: TGTGCCAGCAGCTTAGCGTCGGTATATGGCTACACCTTC; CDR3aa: CASSLASVYGYTF
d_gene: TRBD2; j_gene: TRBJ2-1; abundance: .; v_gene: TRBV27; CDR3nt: TGTGCCAGCAGTTTTGCTAGCGGGATAAATGAGCAGTTCTTC; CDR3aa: CASSFASGINEQFF
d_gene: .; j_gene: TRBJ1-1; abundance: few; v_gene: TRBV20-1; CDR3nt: TGCAGTGCTAGAGAAGAAGCAGCTTTCTTT; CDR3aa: CSAREEAAFF
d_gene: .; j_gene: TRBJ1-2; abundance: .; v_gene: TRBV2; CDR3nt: TGTGCCAGCAGTGAATTAGGGAGGGGAGCCGGCTATGGCTACACCTTC; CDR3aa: CASSELGRGAGYGYTF
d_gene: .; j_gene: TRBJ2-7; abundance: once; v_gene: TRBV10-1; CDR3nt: TGCGCCAGCAGTGAGTACCGCACATTGGGCTACGAGCAGTACTTC; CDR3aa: CASSEYRTLGYEQYF
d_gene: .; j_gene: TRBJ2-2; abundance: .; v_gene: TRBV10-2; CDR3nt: TGCGCCAGCAGGAGGACGGCCTTGAACACCGGGGAGCTGTTTTTT; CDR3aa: CASRRTALNTGELFF
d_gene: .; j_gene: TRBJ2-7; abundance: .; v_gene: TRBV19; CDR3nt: TGTGCCAGTAGTATAGGCCCCCCAGGGAGCCCCTACGAGCAGTACTTC; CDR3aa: CASSIGPPGSPYEQYF
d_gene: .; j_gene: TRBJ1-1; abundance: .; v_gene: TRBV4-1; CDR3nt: TGCGCCAGCAGCCAAGAACCCGGGGGAAGAACTGAAGCTTTCTTT; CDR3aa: CASSQEPGGRTEAFF
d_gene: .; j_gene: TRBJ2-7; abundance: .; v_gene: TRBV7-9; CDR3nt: TGTGCCAGCAGCCCAGGACACGAGCAGTACTTC; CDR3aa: CASSPGHEQYF
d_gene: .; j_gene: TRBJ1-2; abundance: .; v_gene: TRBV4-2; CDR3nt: TGTGCCAGCAGCCAAGATGAGGACCGGCTGGCCCATGGCTACACCTTC; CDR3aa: CASSQDEDRLAHGYTF
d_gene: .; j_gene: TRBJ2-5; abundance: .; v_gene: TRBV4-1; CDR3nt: TGCGCCAGCAGCCAAGTGGCAGGCGGTGGGGCCCAGTACTTC; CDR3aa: CASSQVAGGGAQYF
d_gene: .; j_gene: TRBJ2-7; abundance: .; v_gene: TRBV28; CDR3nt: TGTGCCAGCAGTCTCACATCCTACGAGCAGTACTTC; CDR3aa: CASSLTSYEQYF
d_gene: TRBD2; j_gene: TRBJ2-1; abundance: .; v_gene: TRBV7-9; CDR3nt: TGTGCCAGCAGCGGCAGAGGACGGGAGGAAAACAATGAGCAGTTCTTC; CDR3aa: CASSGRGREENNEQFF
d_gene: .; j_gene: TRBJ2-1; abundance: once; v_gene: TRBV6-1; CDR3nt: TGTGCCAGCAGTGAACCCGTTCGGATATACAATGAGCAGTTCTTC; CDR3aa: CASSEPVRIYNEQFF